This record concerns one T cell receptor beta chain sequence. Antigen specificity is unknown. At one of its ends the junction is not consistent with the germline gene, which may arise from a read error. This sample is drawn from a study of T cell repertoires in cytomegalovirus infection. General study findings and limits: There were carriers of CMV plus the relevant HLA, and cumulative public TCR beta family frequency identified them.

This CDR3 is 15 amino acids long. CDR1 and CDR2 from the germline V gene are SGHNT and YYREEE (reference sequence). TCRdb itself ran the reads through MiXCR, one entry per CDR3 protein. The data contain 500,000 or so distinct CDR3 sequences, 15% to 20% of them singletons. Sequencing was done on a sample of CD8+ T cells from PBMCs. This receptor was taken from a human donor in good health (CMV status not recorded). Some clones in this sample may be carry-over from other donors' samples. V usage is TRBV5-4 and J usage is TRBJ1-2; D not certain. The CDR3 sequence is CASSPGAGSNFGYTF. The CDR3 nucleotides are TGTGCCAGCAGCCCGGGAGCGGGCTCAAACTTTGGCTACACCTTC.